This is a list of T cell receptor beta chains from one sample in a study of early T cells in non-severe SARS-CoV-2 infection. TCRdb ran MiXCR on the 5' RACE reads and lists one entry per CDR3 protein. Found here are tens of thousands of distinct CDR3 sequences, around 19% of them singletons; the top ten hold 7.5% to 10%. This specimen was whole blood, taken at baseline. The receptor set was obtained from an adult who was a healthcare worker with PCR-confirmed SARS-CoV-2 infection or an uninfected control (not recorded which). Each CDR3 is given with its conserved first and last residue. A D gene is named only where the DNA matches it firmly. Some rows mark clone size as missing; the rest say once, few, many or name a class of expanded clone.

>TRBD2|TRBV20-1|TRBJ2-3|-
TGCAGTGCTTCCGCCCGACTAGCGGGCACAGATACGCAGTATTTT
CSASARLAGTDTQYF
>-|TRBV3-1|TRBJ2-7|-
TGTGCCAGCAGTTATGACAGCTACGAGCAGTACTTC
CASSYDSYEQYF
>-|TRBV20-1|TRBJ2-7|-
TGCAGTGCTAGAGTTAGAAAAGGACAGTTCTACGAGCAGTACTTC
CSARVRKGQFYEQYF
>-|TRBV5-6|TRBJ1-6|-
TGTGCCAGCAGCTTGATGGGGAGTAATTCACCCCTCCACTTT
CASSLMGSNSPLHF
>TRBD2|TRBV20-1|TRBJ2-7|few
TGCAGTGCCAGATTCCCCTCAACTAGCGGCGAGCAGTACTTC
CSARFPSTSGEQYF
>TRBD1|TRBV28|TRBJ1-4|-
TGTGCCAGCAGTTTATTTGAAGGGGGCGCGACTAATGAAAAACTGTTTTTT
CASSLFEGGATNEKLFF
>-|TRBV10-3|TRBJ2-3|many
TGTGCCATCAGTGGTACCCGCGCACGACAAGGGGATACGCAGTATTTT
CAISGTRARQGDTQYF
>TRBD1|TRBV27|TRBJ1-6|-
TGTGCCAGCAGTTCCTTCGTAGGACAGGGTGGCAGTTCACCCCTCCACTTT
CASSSFVGQGGSSPLHF
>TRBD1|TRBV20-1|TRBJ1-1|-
TGCAGTGCTAGTTCCGGACAGGCTTATACTGAAGCTTTCTTT
CSASSGQAYTEAFF
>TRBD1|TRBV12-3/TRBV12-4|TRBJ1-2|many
TGTGCCAGCAGTTTCCGGACAGGAACGTATGGCTACACCTTC
CASSFRTGTYGYTF
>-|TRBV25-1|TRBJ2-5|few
TGTGCCAGCAGTGCGACGACGGATCAAGAGACCCAGTACTTC
CASSATTDQETQYF
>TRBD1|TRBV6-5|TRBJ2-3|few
TGTGCCAGCAGTTTACAGGGGGCCGGTAGGGATACGCAGTATTTT
CASSLQGAGRDTQYF
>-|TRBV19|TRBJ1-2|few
TGTGCCAGTAGTATAGAGGACAAGTATGGCTACACCTTC
CASSIEDKYGYTF
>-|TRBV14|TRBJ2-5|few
TGTGCCAGCAGCCTTGGGGGGACAGCGGAGACCCAGTACTTC
CASSLGGTAETQYF
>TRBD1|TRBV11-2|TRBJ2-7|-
TGTGCCAGCAGCTTAGTCCGACAGGGTTTCGTCTACGAGCAGTACTTC
CASSLVRQGFVYEQYF
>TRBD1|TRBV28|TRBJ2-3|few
TGTGCCAGCAGTTTAGAGACAGGGTTTACAGATACGCAGTATTTT
CASSLETGFTDTQYF
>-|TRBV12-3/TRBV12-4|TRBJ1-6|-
TGTGCCAGCAGTTTTCGGAGCTCCTATAATTCACCCCTCCACTTT
CASSFRSSYNSPLHF
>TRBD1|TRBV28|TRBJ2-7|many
TGTGCCAGCAGTTTACGACAGGGAACCTACGAGCAGTACTTC
CASSLRQGTYEQYF
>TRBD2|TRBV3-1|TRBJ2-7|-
TGTGCCAGCAGCCAACGCATTCCGGGACTACCGAGCTCCTACGAGCAGTACTTC
CASSQRIPGLPSSYEQYF
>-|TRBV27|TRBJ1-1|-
TGTGCCAGCAGTTGGGGGACCAGTACTGAAGCTTTCTTT
CASSWGTSTEAFF
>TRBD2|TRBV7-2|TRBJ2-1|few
TGTGCCAGCAGCTTCGGGCTAGCGGGGGGGGACAATGAGCAGTTCTTC
CASSFGLAGGDNEQFF
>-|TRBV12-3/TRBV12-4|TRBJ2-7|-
TGTGCCAGCAGTCAAGGGGACCACTACGAGCAGTACTTC
CASSQGDHYEQYF
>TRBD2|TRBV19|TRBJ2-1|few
TGTGCCAGTCGTCCGGCGGGGGGTAGTAATGAGCAGTTCTTC
CASRPAGGSNEQFF
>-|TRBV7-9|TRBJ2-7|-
TGTGCCAGCAGCTTAGGCACAGTCTACGAGCAGTACTTC
CASSLGTVYEQYF
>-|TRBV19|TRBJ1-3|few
TGTGCCAGTAGTTTCGACGCAAGCTCTGGAAACACCATATATTTT
CASSFDASSGNTIYF
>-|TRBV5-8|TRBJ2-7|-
TGTGCCAGCAGCCACTTAGACTACGAGCAGTACTTC
CASSHLDYEQYF
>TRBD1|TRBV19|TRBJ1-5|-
TGTGCCAGTAGTATAGGAGGGGGCCAGCCCCAGCATTTT
CASSIGGGQPQHF
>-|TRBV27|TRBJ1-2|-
TGTGCCAGCAGTGAGGGACACCGCTATGGCTACACCTTC
CASSEGHRYGYTF
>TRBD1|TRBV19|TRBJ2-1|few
TGTGCCAGTAGCCTCCCCGGGACAGGGAACAATGAGCAGTTCTTC
CASSLPGTGNNEQFF